The 23 T cell receptor beta chains presented below share a single source sample, sequenced in a study of blood T cells in healthy people across ages. Through a sample-barcoded 5' primer and a J-beta primer mix, a second PCR was run for roughly 7 to 12 cycles. TCRdb processed the 5' RACE reads anew with MiXCR; each CDR3 protein has one entry. The sample shows approximately 800,000 distinct CDR3 sequences, around 50% of them seen only once. Input material: blood. The origin of the receptors is a man in his forties or fifties in good health.

This clonotype came up a few times. The J gene is TRBJ1-2, the V gene TRBV6-1; no clear D. This CDR3 has 14 residues. Trimming took 7 bases from V and 0 from J, leaving 12 bases between them. Germline CDR1 and CDR2: MNHNS and SASEGT. The DNA for the CDR3 is TGTGCCAGCAATTACGACACTGCTAACTATGGCTACACCTTC. Its translation: CASNYDTANYGYTF.

This clonotype came up a few times. V usage is TRBV2 and J usage is TRBJ2-5, with TRBD1 as a possible D gene (8 bases). The V and J ends lost 2 bases and 3 bases respectively, with 19 bases between them. Germline loops: CDR1 SNHLY, CDR2 FYNNEI. The CDR3 is made up of 17 amino acids. The CDR3 region is CASSEILLQGGKETQYF. The CDR3 DNA reads as TGTGCCAGCAGTGAAATTCTCTTACAGGGGGGGAAAGAGACCCAGTACTTC. The full variable domain, completed using reference TRBV2 and TRBJ2-5, is EPEVTQTPSHQVTQMGQEVILRCVPISNHLYFYWYRQILGQKVEFLVSFYNNEISEKSEIFDDQFSVERPDGSNFTLKIRSTKLEDSAMYFCASSEILLQGGKETQYFGPGTRLLVL.

The genes are TRBV6-4 and TRBJ1-6; tentatively, D is TRBD1 (5 bases). CDR3 length equals 14 residues. Between the trimmed V and J ends, which lost 4 bases and 7 bases, there was a span of 11 bases. The germline V gene encodes CDR1 MRHNA and CDR2 SNTAGT. The CDR3: CASSARRVNSPLHF. CDR3 nucleotides: TGTGCCAGCAGTGCCCGCAGGGTGAATTCACCCCTCCACTTT.

J is TRBJ2-1 and V is TRBV29-1, with D perhaps matching TRBD1 or TRBD2 (5 bases each). V lost 4 bases to trimming and J lost 0 bases, with 7 bases between them. This CDR3 is built from 13 residues. Germline CDR1 is SQVTM and CDR2 is ANQGSEA. Here the CDR3 DNA reads TGCAGCGTTGGGGGGTACTCCTACAATGAGCAGTTCTTC. Protein: CSVGGYSYNEQFF.

The gene calls are TRBV6-6 and TRBJ1-1, with D unclear. Trimming took off 7 bases at V and 3 bases at J, with 15 bases between the two ends. Germline-derived CDR1 and CDR2 are MNHNY and SVGAGI (reference sequence). There are 14 residues in the CDR3. CDR3 residues: CASNPSGGDTEAFF. Written as DNA, the CDR3 is TGTGCCAGCAATCCATCCGGCGGTGACACTGAAGCTTTCTTT.

This clonotype was detected a few times. This chain connects TRBV7-2 to TRBJ2-1, with 8 bases matching TRBD2. V lost 5 bases and J lost 10; bases outside the gene matches: 7. The CDR3 length is 13 residues. Germline CDR1 SGHTA, CDR2 FQGNSA. The CDR3 protein is CASSQGLVGEQFF. In nucleotides, the CDR3 is TGTGCCAGCAGCCAGGGACTAGTTGGGGAGCAGTTCTTC.

This chain joins TRBV12-3 or TRBV12-4 and TRBJ2-5; D might be TRBD2 (6 bases). The V gene lost 3 bases and the J gene lost 5 bases, with 13 bases spanning the gap. This CDR3 has 14 amino acids. As DNA, the CDR3 is TGTGCCAGCAGTTTCCGGGGAGGCCCCGAGACCCAGTACTTC. Translated, it gives CASSFRGGPETQYF.

This clonotype has more than one count but fewer than ten. The chain employs TRBV27 and TRBJ2-7; D might be TRBD2 (5 bases). CDR3 length equals 14 residues. Germline CDR1 MNHEY, CDR2 SMNVEV (reference sequence). Trimming removed 4 bases at V and 6 bases at J, with 16 bases between. This chain's CDR3 is CASSSSSRFGEQYF. The CDR3 nucleotides are TGTGCCAGCAGTTCGTCTAGCCGGTTTGGCGAGCAGTACTTC.

The chain employs TRBV7-2 and TRBJ2-5; 14 nucleotides match TRBD2. The CDR3 is 16 residues long. V was clipped by 1 base and J by 5 bases; unmatched bases: 3. The germline V gene has CDR1 SGHTA and CDR2 FQGNSA. CDR3 in DNA: TGTGCCAGCAGCTTAGTTGGGACTAGCGGGAGTGAGACCCAGTACTTC. Protein sequence: CASSLVGTSGSETQYF.

This clonotype was seen a single time. The chain has TRBV29-1 and TRBJ1-1; 8 bases line up with TRBD1. Germline lookup yields CDR1 SQVTM and CDR2 ANQGSEA. With 1 base clipped from V and 8 bases from J, the junction kept 0 bases outside the gene matches. The CDR3 length is 11 residues. This chain's CDR3 is CSVEGTGEAFF. DNA of the CDR3: TGCAGCGTTGAAGGGACAGGGGAAGCTTTCTTT.

This chain uses TRBV29-1 with TRBJ2-1; 8 bases are a match to TRBD2. The CDR3 covers 13 residues. Trimming at V came to 8 bases and at J to 4 bases, leaving 7 bases not matched to a gene. From germline, CDR1 is SQVTM and CDR2 ANQGSEA. CDR3 sequence (DNA): TGCAGCACCTCCGCGGGGGGTTACAATGAGCAGTTCTTC. Translating gives CSTSAGGYNEQFF.

The chain has TRBV11-2 and TRBJ2-1; 9 nucleotides match TRBD1. V lost 5 bases to trimming and J lost 0 bases; unmatched junction nucleotides: 8. The CDR3 has 17 amino acids. Looked up from germline, CDR1 is SGHAT and CDR2 is FQNNGV. This CDR3 is CASSNLGDRVSYNEQFF. The CDR3 DNA is TGTGCCAGCAGCAATTTAGGGGACAGGGTCTCCTACAATGAGCAGTTCTTC.

The V gene is TRBV5-1, the J gene TRBJ2-1; the D is unclear. The CDR3 has 15 residues. From germline, CDR1 is SGHRS and CDR2 YFSETQ. Trimming left V 7 bases short and J 7 bases short, with 21 bases between. The CDR3 DNA reads TGCGCCAGCGCCGATGAGGCAGGCGGATTGAATGAGCAGTTCTTC. It yields the protein CASADEAGGLNEQFF.

The chain links TRBV7-2 to TRBJ1-2; TRBD1 matches 7 bases. The CDR3 is 17 amino acids. Germline loops: CDR1 SGHTA, CDR2 FQGNSA. After removal of 4 bases from V and 0 bases from J, the junction contained 11 bases not matched to a gene. In DNA, the CDR3 is TGTGCCAGCAGCTCTCCGTTTTCCGGGACAGCTAACTATGGCTACACCTTC. Translated: CASSSPFSGTANYGYTF.

The rearrangement uses TRBV15 and TRBJ1-5; D may be TRBD1 (5 bases). The V end lost 7 bases, the J end lost 1 base, and 14 bases lay between the germline ends. Per the germline V gene, CDR1 is LNHNV and CDR2 is YYDKDF (reference sequence). The CDR3 length is 15 residues. CDR3 nucleotides: TGTGCCACCACCAAGGGACGGGGAAGCAATCAGCCCCAGCATTTT. Translated: CATTKGRGSNQPQHF.

V usage is TRBV5-1 and J usage is TRBJ2-3, with D unclear. Germline CDR1 SGHRS, CDR2 YFSETQ. V was trimmed by 0 bases and J by 0 bases, leaving 8 bases between them. The CDR3 length is 15 residues. The CDR3 spells CASSLGQQSTDTQYF. CDR3 sequence (DNA): TGCGCCAGCAGCTTGGGTCAGCAAAGCACAGATACGCAGTATTTT.

This clonotype has just a few counts. As DNA, the CDR3 is TGTGCCAGCAGTCCGGCGCGGGAGCAAGAGACCCAGTACTTC. This sequence encodes CASSPAREQETQYF. The rearrangement joins TRBV11-1 to TRBJ2-5; 7 nucleotides agree with TRBD2. CDR3 size: 14 residues. Germline assignment: CDR1 SGHAT and CDR2 FQDESV (reference sequence). The junction had 6 bases not matched to a gene; V was cut back by 6 bases and J by 2 bases. The full variable domain, its missing parts supplied by reference TRBV11-1 and TRBJ2-5, is EAEVAQSPRYKITEKSQAVAFWCDPISGHATLYWYRQILGQGPELLVQFQDESVVDDSQLPKDRFSAERLKGVDSTLKIQPAELGDSAMYLCASSPAREQETQYFGPGTRLLVL.

This clonotype was detected a few times. V and J are TRBV5-1 and TRBJ2-5; D unclear. V shed 3 bases and J shed 0 bases, with 6 bases lying between them. This CDR3 spans 13 amino acids. The germline gives CDR1 SGHRS, CDR2 YFSETQ. CDR3: CASSWAHQETQYF. Written as DNA, the CDR3 is TGCGCCAGCAGCTGGGCCCACCAAGAGACCCAGTACTTC.

As regards this clonotype: Mismatch with germline at one junction end may stem from a read error. The chain is built from TRBV11-2 and TRBJ2-5, with 8 bases fitting TRBD1. This CDR3 contains 15 residues. The germline V gene encodes CDR1 SGHAT and CDR2 FQNNGV. CDR3 bases: TGTGTCAGCGGAGGTCAGGGGGCTGGGATGGAGACCCAGTACTTC. It translates to CVSGGQGAGMETQYF.

CDR3 sequence reads: CASSTKQGTEAFF. CDR3 coding DNA: TGTGCCAGTTCAACTAAACAAGGCACTGAAGCTTTCTTT. The rearrangement joins TRBV6-1 to TRBJ1-1, with D unclear. Germline CDR1 reads MNHNS; CDR2 reads SASEGT. The CDR3 extends over 13 amino acids. Trimming removed 9 bases from V and 4 bases from J, with 15 bases in between.

The chain links TRBV20-1 to TRBJ2-1; a weak D match, TRBD2 (6 bases). The V gene lost 1 base and the J gene lost 7 bases, with 14 bases spanning the gap. The CDR3 loop spans 14 amino acids. Germline CDR1 and CDR2: DFQATT and SNEGSKA (reference sequence). Here the CDR3 DNA reads TGCAGTGCTAGAGGGGACTCAACATGGAATGAGCAGTTCTTC. It translates to CSARGDSTWNEQFF.

The chain links TRBV29-1 to TRBJ2-1; D is uncertain. Germline assignment: CDR1 SQVTM and CDR2 ANQGSEA. Between the trimmed V and J ends, which lost 7 bases and 0 bases, there was a span of 7 bases. This CDR3 contains 12 residues. The CDR3 region has the DNA TGCAGCGGGAAGAGCTCCTACAATGAGCAGTTCTTC. This gives the protein CSGKSSYNEQFF.

The chain combines TRBV5-1 with TRBJ2-5; D is perhaps TRBD1 or TRBD2 (5 bases each). Germline V gene sequence: CDR1 SGHRS, CDR2 YFSETQ. Trimming took 7 bases from V and 4 from J, leaving 14 bases between them. The CDR3 runs 13 residues. The CDR3: CASHSERGETQYF. The CDR3 DNA reads as TGCGCCAGCCACTCGGAGAGGGGAGAGACCCAGTACTTC.